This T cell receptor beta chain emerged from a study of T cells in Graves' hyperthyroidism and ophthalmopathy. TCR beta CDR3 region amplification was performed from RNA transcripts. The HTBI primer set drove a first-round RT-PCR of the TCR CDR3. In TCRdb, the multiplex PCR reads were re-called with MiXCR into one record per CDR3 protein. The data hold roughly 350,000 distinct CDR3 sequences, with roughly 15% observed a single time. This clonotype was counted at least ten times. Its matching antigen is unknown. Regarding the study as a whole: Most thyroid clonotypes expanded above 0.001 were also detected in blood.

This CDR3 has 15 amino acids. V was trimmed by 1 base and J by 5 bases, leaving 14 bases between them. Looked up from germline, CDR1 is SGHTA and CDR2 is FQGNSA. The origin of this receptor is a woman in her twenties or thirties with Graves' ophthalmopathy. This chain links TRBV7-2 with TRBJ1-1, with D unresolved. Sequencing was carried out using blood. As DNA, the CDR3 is TGTGCCAGCAGCTTAGATTCAGGCAGGAGTACTGAAGCTTTCTTT. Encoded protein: CASSLDSGRSTEAFF.